This is a list of T cell receptor beta chains from one sample in a study of blood T cell repertoires in COVID-19. The method was immunoSEQ multiplex PCR; TCRdb's version includes in-frame clones alone and lacks a portion of them. The sample shows a few hundred thousand clones, approximately 80% of them seen only once. Source material: PBMCs or T cells enriched from blood (not recorded which). The receptors shown here come from a woman aged 35 to 49 with acute COVID-19. CDR3s include the opening cysteine and the closing phenylalanine or tryptophan. The order of the fields is V gene, J gene, D gene, clone size, CDR3 protein, CDR3 DNA. D genes are given only for firm matches. Clone size is stated in some rows and not others, as once, few, many or a class when expanded.

>TRBV7-2|TRBJ1-5|TRBD1|-
CASRAGTGNQPQHF
TGTGCCAGCAGGGCGGGGACAGGGAACCAGCCCCAGCATTTT
>TRBV5-5|TRBJ1-3|-|-
CASSLAFGVRNTIYF
TGTGCCAGCAGCTTGGCCTTCGGGGTTCGAAACACCATATATTTT
>TRBV5-4|TRBJ1-4|-|-
CASSLGTAGVGEKLFF
TGTGCCAGCAGCTTGGGTACGGCAGGGGTCGGTGAAAAACTGTTTTTT
>TRBV4-3|TRBJ2-3|-|-
CASSQAAGSWDTQYF
TGCGCCAGCAGCCAAGCGGCCGGGTCATGGGATACGCAGTATTTT
>TRBV11-2|TRBJ1-1|TRBD1|-
CASSPGTGGTEAFF
TGTGCCAGCAGCCCCGGGACAGGGGGCACTGAAGCTTTCTTT
>TRBV7-3|TRBJ2-3|-|-
CASSSPGSDTQYF
TGTGCCAGCAGCTCCCCTGGGAGCGATACGCAGTATTTT
>TRBV4-3|TRBJ2-7|-|-
CASSQVMVASESSYEQYF
TGCGCCAGCAGCCAAGTGATGGTGGCTAGCGAGTCATCCTACGAGCAGTACTTC
>TRBV10-3|TRBJ2-7|TRBD1|-
CAISETGVGYEQYF
TGTGCCATCAGTGAAACAGGGGTTGGGTACGAGCAGTACTTC
>TRBV27|TRBJ1-1|TRBD1|-
CASRTGAADAFF
TGTGCCAGCAGAACAGGGGCTGCTGATGCTTTCTTT
>TRBV30|TRBJ1-1|-|-
CAWSRTNTEAFF
TGTGCCTGGAGTCGGACTAACACTGAAGCTTTCTTT
>TRBV5-1|TRBJ2-7|-|-
CASSLASYEQYF
TGCGCCAGCAGCTTAGCGTCCTACGAGCAGTACTTC
>TRBV27|TRBJ2-3|TRBD1|-
CASSSYPGTGGADTQYF
TGTGCCAGCAGTTCATATCCAGGAACAGGGGGCGCAGATACGCAGTATTTT
>TRBV29-1|TRBJ1-1|-|-
CSVGFMNTEAFF
TGCAGCGTCGGGTTCATGAACACTGAAGCTTTCTTT
>TRBV28|TRBJ2-5|-|-
CASSFGDSQETQYF
TGTGCCAGCAGTTTCGGTGACAGTCAAGAGACCCAGTACTTC
>TRBV9|TRBJ1-3|TRBD1|-
CASSPQIRQGRPSMDSGNTIYF
TGTGCCAGCAGCCCCCAAATACGACAGGGCCGACCTTCCATGGATTCTGGAAACACCATATATTTT
>TRBV29-1|TRBJ2-3|-|once
CSVAVQHTDTQYF
TGCAGCGTGGCCGTTCAACACACAGATACGCAGTATTTT
>TRBV6-4|TRBJ2-1|TRBD2|-
CASSALADYNEQFF
TGTGCCAGCAGTGCACTAGCGGACTACAATGAGCAGTTCTTC
>TRBV28|TRBJ1-2|-|-
CASSLSGTYGYTF
TGTGCCAGCAGTTTATCGGGAACCTATGGCTACACCTTC
>TRBV3-1/TRBV3-2|TRBJ2-1|TRBD2|-
CASSQDRDLSREENNEQFF
TGTGCCAGCAGCCAAGATCGAGATCTTTCGCGGGAGGAGAACAATGAGCAGTTCTTC
>TRBV7-9|TRBJ1-6|TRBD1|once
CASSWGQGNSPLHF
TGTGCCAGCAGCTGGGGACAGGGTAATTCACCCCTCCACTTT
>TRBV5-1|TRBJ2-1|TRBD2|-
CASSLAGGTSGRGSYNEQFF
TGCGCCAGCAGCTTGGCTGGGGGGACTAGCGGGAGGGGATCCTACAATGAGCAGTTCTTC
>TRBV2|TRBJ2-7|-|-
CASRRGVSISYEQYF
TGTGCCAGTAGACGCGGGGTCTCCATCTCCTACGAGCAGTACTTC
>TRBV10-1|TRBJ1-4|-|-
CASSEAGVEEKLFF
TGCGCCAGCAGTGAAGCCGGGGTGGAGGAAAAACTGTTTTTT
>TRBV28|TRBJ2-1|-|-
CASSFELTLYNEQFF
TGTGCCAGCAGTTTTGAGCTGACACTGTACAATGAGCAGTTCTTC
>TRBV2|TRBJ2-2|-|-
CASSEEDPGMTGELFF
TGTGCCAGCAGTGAAGAGGACCCAGGGATGACCGGGGAGCTGTTTTTT
>TRBV28|TRBJ2-1|TRBD2|-
CASSLPIRASGTYNEQFF
TGTGCCAGCAGTTTACCCATAAGGGCTAGCGGGACCTACAATGAGCAGTTCTTC
>TRBV28|TRBJ1-4|TRBD1|-
CASRNSGTGTLREKLFF
TGTGCCAGCAGGAACTCCGGGACAGGGACCCTAAGGGAAAAACTGTTTTTT
>TRBV11-3|TRBJ2-3|TRBD2|-
CASSRSTSGKDTDTQYF
TGTGCCAGCAGCCGATCGACTAGCGGGAAGGACACAGATACGCAGTATTTT
>TRBV7-2|TRBJ1-2|-|-
CASSARGEIYGYTF
TGTGCCAGCAGCGCCCGGGGGGAAATCTATGGCTACACCTTC
>TRBV29-1|TRBJ2-1|TRBD1|-
CSGGTDSSYNEQFF
TGCAGCGGGGGGACAGATAGCTCCTACAATGAGCAGTTCTTC
>TRBV18|TRBJ1-2|-|-
CASSPLGGGYTF
TGTGCCAGCTCACCACTTGGGGGCGGCTACACCTTC
>TRBV16|TRBJ1-5|-|once
CASSLNRQAVYSNQPQHF
TGTGCCAGCAGCCTAAATCGACAGGCCGTCTATAGCAATCAGCCCCAGCATTTT
>TRBV7-9|TRBJ1-4|TRBD1|-
CASSSWTGVDEKLFF
TGTGCCAGCAGCTCCTGGACAGGGGTGGATGAAAAACTGTTTTTT
>TRBV6-5|TRBJ1-2|-|few
CASSHRDGYTF
TGTGCCAGCAGCCACAGGGATGGCTACACCTTC
>TRBV5-1|TRBJ1-2|TRBD1|-
CASTFDRVGGYTF
TGCGCCAGCACCTTCGACAGGGTGGGTGGCTACACCTTC
>TRBV5-6|TRBJ1-6|-|-
CASSLGQNNSPLHF
TGTGCCAGCAGCTTGGGTCAGAATAATTCACCCCTCCACTTT
>TRBV12-3/TRBV12-4|TRBJ2-7|-|few
CASMGEAHEQYF
TGTGCCAGCATGGGGGAGGCCCACGAGCAGTACTTC
>TRBV10-3|TRBJ1-2|TRBD1|-
CATTTGGDDYGYTF
TGTGCCACCACGACAGGGGGCGATGACTATGGCTACACCTTC
>TRBV6-5|TRBJ1-1|-|-
CASSYLNMNTEAFF
TGTGCCAGCAGTTATCTCAACATGAACACTGAAGCTTTCTTT
>TRBV12-5|TRBJ1-2|-|-
CASGAGGGWDGYTF
TGTGCTAGTGGAGCCGGGGGGGGCTGGGATGGCTACACCTTC
>TRBV6-5|TRBJ1-2|-|-
CASNRIGARASGYTF
TGTGCCAGCAACCGAATAGGGGCCCGGGCTTCTGGCTACACCTTC
>TRBV2|TRBJ2-3|TRBD2|-
CASPLAGLSDTQYF
TGTGCCAGCCCCCTAGCGGGTCTCTCAGATACGCAGTATTTT
>TRBV7-8|TRBJ2-5|-|-
CASSLGEKETQYF
TGTGCCAGCAGCTTAGGGGAGAAAGAGACCCAGTACTTC
>TRBV19|TRBJ1-2|-|-
CASSMEGEVYGYTF
TGTGCCAGTAGTATGGAGGGAGAAGTCTATGGCTACACCTTC
>TRBV27|TRBJ2-7|-|-
CASSLGGRSYEQYF
TGTGCCAGCAGTTTAGGAGGACGCTCCTACGAGCAGTACTTC
>TRBV19|TRBJ1-5|-|-
CASRQGNQPQHF
TGTGCCAGTAGACAGGGCAATCAGCCCCAGCATTTT